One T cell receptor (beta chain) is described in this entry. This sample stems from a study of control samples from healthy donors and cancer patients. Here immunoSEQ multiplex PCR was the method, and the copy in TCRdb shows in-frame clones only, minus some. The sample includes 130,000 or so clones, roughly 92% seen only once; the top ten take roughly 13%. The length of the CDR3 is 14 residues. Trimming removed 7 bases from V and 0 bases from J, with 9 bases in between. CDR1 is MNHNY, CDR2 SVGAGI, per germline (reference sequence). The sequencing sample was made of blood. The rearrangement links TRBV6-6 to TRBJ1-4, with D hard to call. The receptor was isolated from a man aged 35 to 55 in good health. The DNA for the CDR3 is TGTGCCAGCATGGGTGTATCAACTAATGAAAAACTGTTTTTT. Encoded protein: CASMGVSTNEKLFF.